The 14 T cell receptor beta chains reported below all come from one sample, sequenced in a study of blood T cell repertoires in COVID-19. Repertoires were generated with immunoSEQ multiplex PCR, while TCRdb's copy carries only in-frame clones and drops some. Among 150,000 or so clones listed, less than 85% were seen once. The specimen was PBMCs or T cells enriched from blood (not recorded which). These receptor sequences come from a man between 60 and 75 years old who had recovered from COVID-19.

J is TRBJ2-2 and V is TRBV9; D possibly corresponds to TRBD2 (7 bases). With 0 bases removed from V and 7 bases from J, the gap between germline ends came to 16 bases. Germline-derived CDR1 and CDR2 are SGDLS and YYNGEE. CDR3 length equals 16 residues. CDR3 loop: CASSVAVAGEGGELFF. The CDR3 nucleotides read TGTGCCAGCAGCGTAGCTGTCGCAGGGGAGGGCGGGGAGCTGTTTTTT.

In this sample, this clone turned up a few times. The CDR3 loop is CASSAPAGTGIGGFEKLFF. The CDR3 DNA sequence: TGTGCCAGCAGCGCCCCCGCCGGGACAGGGATTGGGGGTTTCGAAAAACTGTTTTTT. The chain has TRBV7-9 and TRBJ1-4, with 9 positions matching TRBD1. Unmatched junction bases numbered 21, after V lost 5 bases and J lost 8 bases. The CDR3 is 19 amino acids. Germline V gene data show CDR1 as SEHNR and CDR2 as FQNEAQ (reference sequence).

The chain carries TRBV5-5 and TRBJ1-2; D uncertain. The germline V gene encodes CDR1 SGHKS and CDR2 YYEKEE (reference sequence). The CDR3 length is 14 residues. Trimming stripped 4 bases from V and 1 base from J, with 11 bases between. The CDR3 DNA reads as TGTGCCAGCAGCATGCAGCGAGATAACTATGGCTACACCTTC. Translating it yields CASSMQRDNYGYTF.

The genes are TRBV7-3 and TRBJ2-7; weak D call: TRBD2 (5 bases). The CDR3 has 15 amino acids. Germline CDR1 is SGHTA and CDR2 is FQGTGA. V lost 4 bases and J lost 0, with 13 bases in between. CDR3 bases: TGTGCCAGCAGCTCCACCCCCGGGAACTCCTACGAGCAGTACTTC. Protein sequence: CASSSTPGNSYEQYF.

The chain is built from TRBV7-2 and TRBJ1-6, with D uncertain. CDR3 size: 14 residues. The ends were cut back, 0 bases at V and 6 bases at J, with 6 bases in the middle. The germline V gene has CDR1 SGHTA and CDR2 FQGNSA. CDR3 amino acids: CASSLATFNSPLHF. In DNA form, the CDR3 reads TGTGCCAGCAGCTTAGCGACATTTAATTCACCCCTCCACTTT.

The V call is TRBV14, the J call TRBJ2-5, with unresolved D. CDR3 length: 15 amino acids. Between the trimmed V and J ends, which lost 2 bases and 4 bases, there was a span of 14 bases. CDR1 SGHDN and CDR2 FVKESK come from the germline V gene. The DNA of the CDR3 is TGTGCCAGCAGCCAACTCACAGCCAAACGAGAGACCCAGTACTTC. Its translation is CASSQLTAKRETQYF.

J is TRBJ2-7 and V is TRBV2, with a possible D match to TRBD2 (6 bases). This CDR3 comprises 13 residues. The germline V gene has CDR1 SNHLY and CDR2 FYNNEI. Trimming pared 6 bases from V and 4 bases from J, leaving 13 bases between. CDR3 residues: CASRSPGVYEQYF. The CDR3 DNA is TGTGCCAGCAGAAGTCCGGGGGTGTACGAGCAGTACTTC.

The rearrangement links TRBV2 to TRBJ1-4, with D perhaps TRBD1 (5 bases). V was shortened by 1 base and J by 7 bases, with 13 bases between the two germline ends. CDR1 and CDR2 (germline): SNHLY, FYNNEI. CDR3 size: 15 residues. The CDR3 DNA follows: TGTGCCAGCAGTGAAGAGGCAGGGATGGGTGAAAAACTGTTTTTT. This translates into CASSEEAGMGEKLFF.

This clone has at least ten counts. The V and J genes are TRBV5-1 and TRBJ1-2, with 7 bases that match TRBD1. CDR1 and CDR2 from the germline V gene are SGHRS and YFSETQ. V lost 3 bases, J lost 4 bases, and 3 bases stayed unmatched. This CDR3 spans 13 amino acids. The DNA of the CDR3 is TGCGCCAGCAGCTCCCGGGACAGCTATGGCTACACCTTC. It translates to CASSSRDSYGYTF.

This clone was counted ten times or more. The chain employs TRBV6-5 and TRBJ1-5; perhaps TRBD1 as D (6 bases). Trimming took 2 bases from V and 4 from J, leaving 9 bases between them. The CDR3 runs 14 residues. Germline values: CDR1 MNHEY, CDR2 SVGAGI. CDR3: CASSYAGENQPQHF. The CDR3, as DNA: TGTGCCAGCAGTTACGCAGGGGAGAATCAGCCCCAGCATTTT.

V gene TRBV2 combines with J gene TRBJ1-5; D call uncertain. The V end was cut by 8 bases, the J end by 4 bases, with 12 bases between. Germline CDR1 and CDR2: SNHLY and FYNNEI. CDR3 length: 13 residues. The CDR3 DNA reads TGTGCCAGCGTGCTCAGCGGGAATCAGCCCCAGCATTTT. Its protein is CASVLSGNQPQHF.

The chain carries TRBV28 and TRBJ2-1, with 8 bases matching TRBD2. Germline V CDR1 and CDR2: MDHEN, SYDVKM. The CDR3 is 14 amino acids. With V trimmed by 4 bases and J by 8 bases, 7 bases remained unmatched. The CDR3 region is CASSYGRALHEQFF. For the CDR3, the DNA is TGTGCCAGCAGTTACGGGAGGGCTTTGCATGAGCAGTTCTTC.

The rearrangement uses TRBV5-1 and TRBJ2-2; 8 positions match TRBD1. CDR1 and CDR2 (germline): SGHRS, YFSETQ. This CDR3 is 16 amino acids long. The V and J ends lost 4 bases and 2 bases, in that order; junction bases with no gene match: 7. The CDR3: CASSPPGQENTGELFF. In nucleotides, the CDR3 is TGCGCCAGCAGCCCGCCGGGACAGGAAAACACCGGGGAGCTGTTTTTT.

The CDR3 DNA sequence: TGTGCCAGCAACTCCTTGGCGGGCTCCTACAATGAGCAGTTCTTC. The encoded protein is CASNSLAGSYNEQFF. The chain is built from TRBV27 and TRBJ2-1; possible D gene TRBD2, 5 bases. This CDR3 is 15 amino acids long. V gave up 7 bases and J gave up 0 bases, with 13 bases separating them. The germline gives CDR1 MNHEY, CDR2 SMNVEV (reference sequence).